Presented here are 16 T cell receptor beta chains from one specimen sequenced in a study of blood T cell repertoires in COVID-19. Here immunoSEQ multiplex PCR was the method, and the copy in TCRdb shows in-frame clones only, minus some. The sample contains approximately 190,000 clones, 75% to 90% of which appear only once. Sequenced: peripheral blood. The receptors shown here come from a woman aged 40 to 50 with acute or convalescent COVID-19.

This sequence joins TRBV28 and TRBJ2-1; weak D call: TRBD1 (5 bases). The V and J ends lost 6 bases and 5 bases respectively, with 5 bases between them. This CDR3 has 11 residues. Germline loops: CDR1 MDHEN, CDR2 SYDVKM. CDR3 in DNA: TGTGCCAGCAGGGGGCACAATGAGCAGTTCTTC. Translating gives CASRGHNEQFF.

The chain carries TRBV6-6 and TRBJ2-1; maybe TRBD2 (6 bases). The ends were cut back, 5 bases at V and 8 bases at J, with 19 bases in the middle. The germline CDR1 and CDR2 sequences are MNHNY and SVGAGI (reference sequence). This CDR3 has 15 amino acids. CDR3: CASSHPGRSLHEQFF. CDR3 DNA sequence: TGTGCCAGCAGTCACCCAGGGAGGAGTTTGCATGAGCAGTTCTTC.

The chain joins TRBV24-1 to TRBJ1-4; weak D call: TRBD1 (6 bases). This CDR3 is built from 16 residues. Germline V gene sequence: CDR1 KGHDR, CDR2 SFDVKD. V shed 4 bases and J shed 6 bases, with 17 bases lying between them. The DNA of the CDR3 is TGTGCCACCAGTGACCAGGGGCCCCAGGGGCATGAAAAACTGTTTTTT. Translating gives CATSDQGPQGHEKLFF.

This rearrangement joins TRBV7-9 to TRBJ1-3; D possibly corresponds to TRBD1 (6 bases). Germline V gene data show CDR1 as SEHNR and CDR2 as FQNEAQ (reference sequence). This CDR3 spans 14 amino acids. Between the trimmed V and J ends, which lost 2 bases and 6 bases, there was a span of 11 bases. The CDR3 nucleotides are TGTGCCAGCAGCTTACAACAGGGTCCAAACACCATATATTTT. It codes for CASSLQQGPNTIYF.

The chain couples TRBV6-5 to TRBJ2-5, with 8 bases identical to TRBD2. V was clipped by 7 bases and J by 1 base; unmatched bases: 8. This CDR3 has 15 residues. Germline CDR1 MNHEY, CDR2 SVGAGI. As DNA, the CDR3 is TGTGCCAGCAAACGGGGCCGGGAGGGCCAAGAGACCCAGTACTTC. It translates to CASKRGREGQETQYF.

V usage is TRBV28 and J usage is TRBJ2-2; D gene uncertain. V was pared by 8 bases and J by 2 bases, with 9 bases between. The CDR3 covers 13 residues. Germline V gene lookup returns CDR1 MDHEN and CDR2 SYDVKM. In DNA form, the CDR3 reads TGTGCCAGCTGGGCAGTCAACACCGGGGAGCTGTTTTTT. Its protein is CASWAVNTGELFF.

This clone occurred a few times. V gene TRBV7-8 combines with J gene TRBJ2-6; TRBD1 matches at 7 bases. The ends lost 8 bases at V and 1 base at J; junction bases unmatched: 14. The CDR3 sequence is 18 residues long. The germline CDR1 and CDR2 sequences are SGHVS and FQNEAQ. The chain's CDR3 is CASVSDRSIRSGANVLTF. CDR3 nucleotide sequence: TGTGCCAGCGTCTCGGACAGGTCTATTCGGTCTGGGGCCAACGTCCTGACTTTC.

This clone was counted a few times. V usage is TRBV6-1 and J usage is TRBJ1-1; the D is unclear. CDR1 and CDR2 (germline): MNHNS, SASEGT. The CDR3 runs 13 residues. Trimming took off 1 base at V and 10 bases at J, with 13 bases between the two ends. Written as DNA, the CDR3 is TGTGCCAGCAGTGAAGAAGAAGGCGGGAGAGCTTTCTTT. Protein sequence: CASSEEEGGRAFF.

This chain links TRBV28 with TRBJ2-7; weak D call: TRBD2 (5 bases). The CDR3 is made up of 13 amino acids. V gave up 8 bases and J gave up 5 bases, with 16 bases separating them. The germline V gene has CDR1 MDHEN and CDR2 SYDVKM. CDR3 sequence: CASLRNEGHEQYF. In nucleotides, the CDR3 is TGTGCCAGCCTTAGAAACGAGGGCCACGAGCAGTACTTC. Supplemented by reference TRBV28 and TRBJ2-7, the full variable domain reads DVKVTQSSRYLVKRTGEKVFLECVQDMDHENMFWYRQDPGLGLRLIYFSYDVKMKEKGDIPEGYSVSREKKERFSLILESASTNQTSMYLCASLRNEGHEQYFGPGTRLTVT.

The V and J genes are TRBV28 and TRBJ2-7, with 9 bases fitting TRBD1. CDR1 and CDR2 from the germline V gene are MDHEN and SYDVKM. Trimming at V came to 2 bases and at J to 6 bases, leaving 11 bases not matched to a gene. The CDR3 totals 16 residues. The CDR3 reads CASSLRDRAPQSEQYF. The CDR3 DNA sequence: TGTGCCAGCAGTTTACGGGACAGGGCCCCCCAGAGCGAGCAGTACTTC.

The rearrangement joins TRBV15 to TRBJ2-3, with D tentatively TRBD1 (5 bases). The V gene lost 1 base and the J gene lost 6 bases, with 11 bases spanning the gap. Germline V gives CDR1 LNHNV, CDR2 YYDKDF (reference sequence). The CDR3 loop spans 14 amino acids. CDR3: CATSRAGAEDTQYF. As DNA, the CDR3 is TGTGCCACCAGCAGAGCTGGGGCGGAGGATACGCAGTATTTT.

CDR3 sequence reads: CASSSQGVGYEQYF. The DNA for the CDR3 is TGTGCCAGTAGTAGTCAGGGGGTGGGCTACGAGCAGTACTTC. The chain employs TRBV19 and TRBJ2-7; 7 positions agree with TRBD1. Trimming at V came to 4 bases and at J to 3 bases, leaving 6 bases not matched to a gene. Germline V gives CDR1 LNHDA, CDR2 SQIVND (reference sequence). The CDR3 covers 14 residues.

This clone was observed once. CDR3 bases: TGTGCCAGCAGCCATACTCGGAATGAGCAGTTCTTC. Amino acid sequence: CASSHTRNEQFF. This chain connects TRBV11-2 to TRBJ2-1, with D unclear. Germline V gene sequence: CDR1 SGHAT, CDR2 FQNNGV. Trimming removed 5 bases from V and 7 bases from J, with 9 bases in between. The CDR3 runs to 12 residues.

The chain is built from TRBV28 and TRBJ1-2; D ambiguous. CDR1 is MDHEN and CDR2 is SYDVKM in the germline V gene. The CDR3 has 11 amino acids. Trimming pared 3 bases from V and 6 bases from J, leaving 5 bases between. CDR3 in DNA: TGTGCCAGCAGTTTGGAGGATGGCTACACCTTC. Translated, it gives CASSLEDGYTF.

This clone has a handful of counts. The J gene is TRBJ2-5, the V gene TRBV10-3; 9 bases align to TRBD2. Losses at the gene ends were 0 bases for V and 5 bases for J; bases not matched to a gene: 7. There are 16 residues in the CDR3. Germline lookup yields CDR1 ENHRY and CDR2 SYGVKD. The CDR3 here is CAISESAGLAGETQYF. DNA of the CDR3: TGTGCCATCAGTGAGTCGGCGGGACTAGCAGGGGAGACCCAGTACTTC.

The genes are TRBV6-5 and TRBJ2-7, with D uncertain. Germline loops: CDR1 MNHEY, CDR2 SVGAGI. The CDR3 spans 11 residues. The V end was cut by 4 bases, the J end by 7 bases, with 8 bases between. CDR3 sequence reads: CASSSRFEQYF. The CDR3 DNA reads TGTGCCAGCAGTTCGCGCTTTGAGCAGTACTTC.